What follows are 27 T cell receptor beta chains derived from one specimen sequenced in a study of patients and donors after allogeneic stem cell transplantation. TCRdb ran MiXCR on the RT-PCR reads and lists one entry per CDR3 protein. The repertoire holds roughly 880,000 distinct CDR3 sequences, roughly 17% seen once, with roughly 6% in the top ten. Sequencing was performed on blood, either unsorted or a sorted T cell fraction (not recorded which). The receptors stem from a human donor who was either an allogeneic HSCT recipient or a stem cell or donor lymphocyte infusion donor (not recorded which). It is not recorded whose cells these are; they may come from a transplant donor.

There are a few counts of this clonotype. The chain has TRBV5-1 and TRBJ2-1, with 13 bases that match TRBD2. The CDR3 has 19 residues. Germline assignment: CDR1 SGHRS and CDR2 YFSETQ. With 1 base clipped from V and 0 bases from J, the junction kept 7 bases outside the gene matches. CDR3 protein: CASSLPGTSGASSYNEQFF. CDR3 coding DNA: TGCGCCAGCAGCTTGCCCGGGACTAGCGGGGCAAGCTCCTACAATGAGCAGTTCTTC.

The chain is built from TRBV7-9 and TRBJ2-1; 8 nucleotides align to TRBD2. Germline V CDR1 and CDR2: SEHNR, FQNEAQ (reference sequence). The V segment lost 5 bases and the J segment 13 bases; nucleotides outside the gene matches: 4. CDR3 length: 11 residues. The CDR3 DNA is TGTGCCAGCAGCCTGGGACTAGTACAGTTCTTC. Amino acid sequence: CASSLGLVQFF.

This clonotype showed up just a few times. CDR3 sequence (DNA): TGTGCCAGCAGTTACCAGGGGGAGACCTACGAGCAGTACTTC. Protein: CASSYQGETYEQYF. The chain has TRBV6-2 or TRBV6-3 and TRBJ2-7, with 7 bases that match TRBD1. The CDR3 extends over 14 amino acids. J was trimmed by 2 bases and V by 2 bases; bases with no gene match: 3. CDR1 MNHEY and CDR2 SVGEGT come from the germline V gene.

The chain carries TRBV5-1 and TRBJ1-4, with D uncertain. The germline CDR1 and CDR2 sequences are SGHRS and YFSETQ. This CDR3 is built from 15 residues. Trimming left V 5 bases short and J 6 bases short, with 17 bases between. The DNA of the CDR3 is TGCGCCAGCAGAGCTACCGGCGGATTATATGAAAAACTGTTTTTT. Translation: CASRATGGLYEKLFF. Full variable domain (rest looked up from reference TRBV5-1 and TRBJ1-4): KAGVTQTPRYLIKTRGQQVTLSCSPISGHRSVSWYQQTPGQGLQFLFEYFSETQRNKGNFPGRFSGRQFSNSRSEMNVSTLELGDSALYLCASRATGGLYEKLFFGSGTQLSVL.

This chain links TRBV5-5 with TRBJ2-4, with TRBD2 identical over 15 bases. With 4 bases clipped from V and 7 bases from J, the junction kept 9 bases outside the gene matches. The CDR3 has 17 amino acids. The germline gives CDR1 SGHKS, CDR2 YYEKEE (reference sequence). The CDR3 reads CASSPRWTSGGANIQYF. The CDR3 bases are TGTGCCAGCAGCCCGAGGTGGACTAGCGGGGGGGCGAACATTCAGTACTTC.

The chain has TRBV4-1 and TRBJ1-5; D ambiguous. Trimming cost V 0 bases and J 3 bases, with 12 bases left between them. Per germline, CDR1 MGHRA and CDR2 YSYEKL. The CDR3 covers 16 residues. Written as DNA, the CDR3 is TGCGCCAGCAGCCAAGATATATCCCGGGACAATCAGCCCCAGCATTTT. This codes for CASSQDISRDNQPQHF.

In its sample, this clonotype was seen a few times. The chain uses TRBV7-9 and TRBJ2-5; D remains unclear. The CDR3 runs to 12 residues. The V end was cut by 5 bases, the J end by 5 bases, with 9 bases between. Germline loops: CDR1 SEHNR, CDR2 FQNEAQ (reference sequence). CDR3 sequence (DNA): TGTGCCAGCAGCCCCAGAATGGAGACCCAGTACTTC. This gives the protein CASSPRMETQYF. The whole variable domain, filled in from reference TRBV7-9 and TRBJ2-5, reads DTGVSQNPRHKITKRGQNVTFRCDPISEHNRLYWYRQTLGQGPEFLTYFQNEAQLEKSRLLSDRFSAERPKGSFSTLEIQRTEQGDSAMYLCASSPRMETQYFGPGTRLLVL.

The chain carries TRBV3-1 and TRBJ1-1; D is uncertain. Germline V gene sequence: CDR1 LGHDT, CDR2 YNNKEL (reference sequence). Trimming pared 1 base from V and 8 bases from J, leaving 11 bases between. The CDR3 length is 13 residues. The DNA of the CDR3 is TGTGCCAGCAGCCAAGGACTGTGGACGGAAGCTTTCTTT. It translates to CASSQGLWTEAFF.

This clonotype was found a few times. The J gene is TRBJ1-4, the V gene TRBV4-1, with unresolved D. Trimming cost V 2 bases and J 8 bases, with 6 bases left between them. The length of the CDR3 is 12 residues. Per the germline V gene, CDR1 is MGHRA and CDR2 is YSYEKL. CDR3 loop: CASSQYVEKLFF. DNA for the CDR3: TGCGCCAGCAGCCAATACGTAGAAAAACTGTTTTTT.

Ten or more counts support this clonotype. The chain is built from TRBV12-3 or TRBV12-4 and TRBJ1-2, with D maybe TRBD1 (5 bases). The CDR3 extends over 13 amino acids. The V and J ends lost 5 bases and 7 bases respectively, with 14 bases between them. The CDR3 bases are TGTGCCAGCAGTCCAGATCCAAGGGGTGGCTACACCTTC. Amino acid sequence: CASSPDPRGGYTF.

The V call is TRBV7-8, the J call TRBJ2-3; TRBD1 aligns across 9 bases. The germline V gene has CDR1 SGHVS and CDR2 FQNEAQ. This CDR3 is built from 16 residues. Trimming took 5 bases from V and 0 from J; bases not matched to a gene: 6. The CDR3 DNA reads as TGTGCCAGCAGCCTTATGACAGGGGGTAGCACAGATACGCAGTATTTT. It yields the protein CASSLMTGGSTDTQYF.

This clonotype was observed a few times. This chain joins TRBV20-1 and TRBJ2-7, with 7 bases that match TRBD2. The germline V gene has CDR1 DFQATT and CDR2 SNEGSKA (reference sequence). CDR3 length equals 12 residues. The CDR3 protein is CSCGREINEQYF. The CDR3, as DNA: TGCAGCTGCGGGCGGGAGATCAACGAGCAGTACTTC.

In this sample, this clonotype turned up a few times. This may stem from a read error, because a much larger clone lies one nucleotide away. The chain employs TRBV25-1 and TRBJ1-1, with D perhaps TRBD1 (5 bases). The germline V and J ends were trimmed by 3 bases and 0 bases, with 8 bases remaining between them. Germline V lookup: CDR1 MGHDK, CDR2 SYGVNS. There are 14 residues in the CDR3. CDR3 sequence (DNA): TGTGCCAGCAGTGAGGGACGGATGAACACTGAAGCTTTCTTT. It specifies CASSEGRMNTEAFF.

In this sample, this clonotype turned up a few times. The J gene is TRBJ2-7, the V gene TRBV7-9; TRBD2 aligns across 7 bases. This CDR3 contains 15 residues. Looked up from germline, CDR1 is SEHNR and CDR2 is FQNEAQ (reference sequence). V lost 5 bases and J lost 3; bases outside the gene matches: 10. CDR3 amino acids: CASSVTSVGYYEQYF. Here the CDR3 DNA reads TGTGCCAGCAGCGTCACTAGCGTGGGATACTACGAGCAGTACTTC.

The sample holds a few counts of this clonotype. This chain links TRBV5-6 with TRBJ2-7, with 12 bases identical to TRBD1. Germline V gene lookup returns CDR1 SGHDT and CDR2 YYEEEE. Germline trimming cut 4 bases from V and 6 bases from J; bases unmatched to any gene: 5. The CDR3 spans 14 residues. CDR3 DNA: TGTGCCAGCAGCCGGGGGACAGGGGGCTCCGAGCAGTACTTC. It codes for CASSRGTGGSEQYF. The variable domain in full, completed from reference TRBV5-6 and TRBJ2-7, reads DAGVTQSPTHLIKTRGQQVTLRCSPKSGHDTVSWYQQALGQGPQFIFQYYEEEERQRGNFPDRFSGHQFPNYSSELNVNALLLGDSALYLCASSRGTGGSEQYFGPGTRLTVT.

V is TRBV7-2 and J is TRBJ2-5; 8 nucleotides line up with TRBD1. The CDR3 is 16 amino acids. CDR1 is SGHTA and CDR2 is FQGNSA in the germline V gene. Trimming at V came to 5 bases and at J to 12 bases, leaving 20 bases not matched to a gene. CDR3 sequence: CASSLRTGPATYTKYF. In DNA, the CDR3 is TGTGCCAGCAGCCTGCGGACAGGGCCTGCGACGTACACCAAGTACTTC.

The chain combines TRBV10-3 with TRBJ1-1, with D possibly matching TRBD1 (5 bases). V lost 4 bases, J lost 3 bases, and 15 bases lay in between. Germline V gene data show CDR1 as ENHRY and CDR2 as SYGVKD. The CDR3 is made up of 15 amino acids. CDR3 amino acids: CAISGAYQGHTEAFF. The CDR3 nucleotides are TGTGCCATCAGTGGAGCCTATCAGGGCCACACTGAAGCTTTCTTT.

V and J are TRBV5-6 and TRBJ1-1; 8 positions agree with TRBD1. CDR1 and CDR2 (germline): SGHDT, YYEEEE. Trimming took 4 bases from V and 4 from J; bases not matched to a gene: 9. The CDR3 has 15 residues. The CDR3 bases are TGTGCCAGCAGCCCGCGGACAGGGTGGGTCACTGAAGCTTTCTTT. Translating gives CASSPRTGWVTEAFF. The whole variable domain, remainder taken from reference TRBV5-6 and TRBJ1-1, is DAGVTQSPTHLIKTRGQQVTLRCSPKSGHDTVSWYQQALGQGPQFIFQYYEEEERQRGNFPDRFSGHQFPNYSSELNVNALLLGDSALYLCASSPRTGWVTEAFFGQGTRLTVV.

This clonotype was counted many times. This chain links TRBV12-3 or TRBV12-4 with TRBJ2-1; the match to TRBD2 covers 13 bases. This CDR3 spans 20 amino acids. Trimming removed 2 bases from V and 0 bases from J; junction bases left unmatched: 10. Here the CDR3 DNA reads TGTGCCAGCAGTTTATTTCCAACTAGCGGGAGGGGAAGCTCCTACAATGAGCAGTTCTTC. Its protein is CASSLFPTSGRGSSYNEQFF.

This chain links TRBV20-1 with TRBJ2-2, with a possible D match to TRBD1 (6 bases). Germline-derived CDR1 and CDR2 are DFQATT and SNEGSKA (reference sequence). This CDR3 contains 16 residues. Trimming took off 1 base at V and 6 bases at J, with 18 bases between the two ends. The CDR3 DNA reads TGCAGTGCTAGAGGACCAGGGGAGCTAGTAGCCGGGGAGCTGTTTTTT. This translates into CSARGPGELVAGELFF.

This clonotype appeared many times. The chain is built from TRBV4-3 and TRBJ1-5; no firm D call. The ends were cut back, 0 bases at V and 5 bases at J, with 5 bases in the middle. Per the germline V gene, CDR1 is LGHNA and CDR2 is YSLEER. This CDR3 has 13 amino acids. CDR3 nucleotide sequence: TGCGCCAGCAGCCAAGATATCGATCAGCCCCAGCATTTT. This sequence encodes CASSQDIDQPQHF.

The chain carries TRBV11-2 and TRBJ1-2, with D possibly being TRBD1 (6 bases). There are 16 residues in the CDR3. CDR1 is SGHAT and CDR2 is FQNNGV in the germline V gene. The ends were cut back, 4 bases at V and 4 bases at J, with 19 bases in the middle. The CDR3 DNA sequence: TGTGCCAGCAGCTCATACCAACAGGGACGGGGCTATGGCTACACCTTC. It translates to CASSSYQQGRGYGYTF.

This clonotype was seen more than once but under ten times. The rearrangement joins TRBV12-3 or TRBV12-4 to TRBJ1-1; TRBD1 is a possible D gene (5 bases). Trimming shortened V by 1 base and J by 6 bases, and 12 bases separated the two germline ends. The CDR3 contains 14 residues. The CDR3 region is CASSLGSGDSEAFF. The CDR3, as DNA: TGTGCCAGCAGTTTAGGTTCCGGGGACTCTGAAGCTTTCTTT.

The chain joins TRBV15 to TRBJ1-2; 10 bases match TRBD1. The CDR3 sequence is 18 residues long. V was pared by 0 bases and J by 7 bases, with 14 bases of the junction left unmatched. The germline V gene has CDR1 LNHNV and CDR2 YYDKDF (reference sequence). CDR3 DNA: TGTGCCACCAGCAGAGATAATGGGGCCAGACAGGGGGCGGCTGGCTACACCTTC. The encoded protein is CATSRDNGARQGAAGYTF.

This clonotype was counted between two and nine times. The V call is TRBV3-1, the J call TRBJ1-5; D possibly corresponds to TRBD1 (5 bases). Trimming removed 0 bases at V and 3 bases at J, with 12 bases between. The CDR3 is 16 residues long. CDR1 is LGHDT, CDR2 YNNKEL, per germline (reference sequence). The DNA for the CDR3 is TGTGCCAGCAGCCAAGATAGAGGAGGGGACAATCAGCCCCAGCATTTT. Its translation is CASSQDRGGDNQPQHF. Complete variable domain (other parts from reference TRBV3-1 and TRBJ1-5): DTAVSQTPKYLVTQMGNDKSIKCEQNLGHDTMYWYKQDSKKFLKIMFSYNNKELIINETVPNRFSPKSPDKAHLNLHINSLELGDSAVYFCASSQDRGGDNQPQHFGDGTRLSIL.

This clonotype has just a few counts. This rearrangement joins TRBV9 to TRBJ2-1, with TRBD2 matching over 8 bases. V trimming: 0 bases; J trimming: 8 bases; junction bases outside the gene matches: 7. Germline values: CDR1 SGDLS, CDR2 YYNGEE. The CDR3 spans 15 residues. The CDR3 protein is CASSVEGLVPDEQFF. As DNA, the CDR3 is TGTGCCAGCAGCGTAGAGGGACTAGTCCCCGATGAGCAGTTCTTC. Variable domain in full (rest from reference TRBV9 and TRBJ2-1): DSGVTQTPKHLITATGQRVTLRCSPRSGDLSVYWYQQSLDQGLQFLIQYYNGEERAKGNILERFSAQQFPDLHSELNLSSLELGDSALYFCASSVEGLVPDEQFFGPGTRLTVL.

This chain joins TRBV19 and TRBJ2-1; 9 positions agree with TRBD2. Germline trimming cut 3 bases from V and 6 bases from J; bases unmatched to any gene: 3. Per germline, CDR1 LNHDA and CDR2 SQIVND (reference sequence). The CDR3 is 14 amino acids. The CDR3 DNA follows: TGTGCCAGTAGTATGACTAGCGGACTCAATGAGCAGTTCTTC. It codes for CASSMTSGLNEQFF.